This passage covers 29 T cell receptor beta chains from one sample sequenced in a study of T cell responses to AZD1222 COVID-19 vaccine (dated by TCRdb to the early 2020s). Library construction relied on the immunoSEQ multiplex PCR assay. This is the immuneACCESS table as TCRdb keeps it, with only in-frame sequences that have V and J called. A part of the clones is gone; compared with another copy, unresolved V genes explain less than half, and the rest is unexplained. Recorded for this sample are about 120,000 clones; 88% of them occurred a single time. The ten largest make up over 3% of the sample. The time point tag for this specimen amounts to: baseline before first vaccination. Here the sequenced sample was peripheral blood, taken on day 0 of AZD1222 vaccination. These receptors originate from an adult in good health.

V usage is TRBV6-5 and J usage is TRBJ2-7; no definite D call. Trimming cost V 6 bases and J 0 bases, with 9 bases left between them. This CDR3 has 13 amino acids. Germline CDR1 MNHEY, CDR2 SVGAGI. This CDR3 is CASRGRTSYEQYF. In nucleotides, the CDR3 is TGTGCCAGCAGGGGTCGCACCTCCTACGAGCAGTACTTC.

The genes are TRBV7-3 and TRBJ1-2; the D is unclear. Trimming pared 5 bases from V and 1 base from J, leaving 8 bases between. This CDR3 has 13 residues. Germline-derived CDR1 and CDR2 are SGHTA and FQGTGA. For the CDR3, the DNA is TGTGCCAGCAGCCCCGACGTTAACTATGGCTACACCTTC. Translated: CASSPDVNYGYTF.

A single count supports this clone. V is TRBV7-9 and J is TRBJ1-1; D unclear. CDR3 length: 16 residues. V was cut by 5 bases and J by 6 bases, with 22 bases left in between. CDR1 is SEHNR, CDR2 FQNEAQ, per germline (reference sequence). This CDR3 reads CASSPKALTLFAEAFF. CDR3 nucleotides: TGTGCCAGCAGCCCCAAGGCACTAACCCTCTTTGCTGAAGCTTTCTTT. The variable domain in full, with the rest retrieved from reference TRBV7-9 and TRBJ1-1, is DTGVSQNPRHKITKRGQNVTFRCDPISEHNRLYWYRQTLGQGPEFLTYFQNEAQLEKSRLLSDRFSAERPKGSFSTLEIQRTEQGDSAMYLCASSPKALTLFAEAFFGQGTRLTVV.

This clone has just one count. V gene TRBV7-9 combines with J gene TRBJ1-1; 8 positions agree with TRBD1. V lost 0 bases to trimming and J lost 6 bases; unmatched junction nucleotides: 6. The CDR3 sequence is 15 residues long. Germline V gene data show CDR1 as SEHNR and CDR2 as FQNEAQ (reference sequence). Here the CDR3 DNA reads TGTGCCAGCAGCTTAGCCCAGGGGGCGAGGGCTGAAGCTTTCTTT. It encodes CASSLAQGARAEAFF.

This chain uses TRBV5-1 with TRBJ1-3, with 10 bases lining up with TRBD1. CDR3 length: 14 residues. V lost 9 bases to trimming and J lost 1 base; unmatched junction nucleotides: 4. CDR1 is SGHRS, CDR2 YFSETQ, per germline. CDR3 region: CATRQGASGNTIYF. CDR3 DNA: TGCGCCACCCGACAGGGGGCGTCTGGAAACACCATATATTTT. The full variable domain, completed using reference TRBV5-1 and TRBJ1-3, is KAGVTQTPRYLIKTRGQQVTLSCSPISGHRSVSWYQQTPGQGLQFLFEYFSETQRNKGNFPGRFSGRQFSNSRSEMNVSTLELGDSALYLCATRQGASGNTIYFGEGSWLTVV.

The chain carries TRBV3-1 (or the pseudogene TRBV3-2) and TRBJ1-2; 8 bases agree with TRBD1. The V gene end was trimmed by 4 bases and the J gene end by 7 bases; junction bases not matched to a gene: 8. CDR1 and CDR2 (germline): LGHDT, YNNKEL (reference sequence). There are 14 residues in the CDR3. DNA of the CDR3: TGTGCCAGCAGCCCACTGACAGGGGCCGGTGGCTACACCTTC. Translation gives CASSPLTGAGGYTF.

The chain links TRBV7-9 to TRBJ2-3; D uncertain. Germline lookup yields CDR1 SEHNR and CDR2 FQNEAQ (reference sequence). The CDR3 length is 13 residues. Deletions cut 4 bases from V and 0 bases from J, with 5 bases between. The CDR3 spells CASSYPSTDTQYF. DNA for the CDR3: TGTGCCAGCAGCTACCCTAGCACAGATACGCAGTATTTT.

V usage is TRBV9 and J usage is TRBJ2-2; either TRBD1 or TRBD2 may supply D (6 bases each). V lost 7 bases and J lost 5, with 15 bases in between. CDR3 length equals 14 residues. Looked up from germline, CDR1 is SGDLS and CDR2 is YYNGEE. CDR3 DNA: TGTGCCAGCGAGGGGGGAACAAGAACCGGGGAGCTGTTTTTT. Protein: CASEGGTRTGELFF. Variable domain in full (rest from reference TRBV9 and TRBJ2-2): DSGVTQTPKHLITATGQRVTLRCSPRSGDLSVYWYQQSLDQGLQFLIQYYNGEERAKGNILERFSAQQFPDLHSELNLSSLELGDSALYFCASEGGTRTGELFFGEGSRLTVL.

CDR3 nucleotides: TGTGCCAGCAGCTTAGGGTGGGGGGGAATGAGCACTGAAGCTTTCTTT. Translated, it gives CASSLGWGGMSTEAFF. This rearrangement joins TRBV7-8 to TRBJ1-1, with D tentatively TRBD1 (5 bases). Germline V lookup: CDR1 SGHVS, CDR2 FQNEAQ. The CDR3 contains 16 residues. V gave up 1 base and J gave up 4 bases, with 16 bases separating them.

This clone came up a few times. The chain employs TRBV5-1 and TRBJ2-5; 11 bases line up with TRBD1. J lost 3 bases, V lost 6 bases, and 4 bases had no gene match. The length of the CDR3 is 14 residues. Germline V CDR1 and CDR2: SGHRS, YFSETQ. CDR3 region: CASNPGQGEETQYF. CDR3 DNA sequence: TGCGCCAGCAACCCGGGACAGGGGGAAGAGACCCAGTACTTC. The variable domain in full, completed from reference TRBV5-1 and TRBJ2-5, reads KAGVTQTPRYLIKTRGQQVTLSCSPISGHRSVSWYQQTPGQGLQFLFEYFSETQRNKGNFPGRFSGRQFSNSRSEMNVSTLELGDSALYLCASNPGQGEETQYFGPGTRLLVL.

The gene calls are TRBV29-1 and TRBJ2-5; D unresolved. The germline V and J ends were trimmed by 3 bases and 1 base, with 6 bases remaining between them. The CDR3 sequence is 12 residues long. Looked up from germline, CDR1 is SQVTM and CDR2 is ANQGSEA. The CDR3 sequence: CSVDTAQETQYF. DNA of the CDR3: TGCAGCGTTGATACAGCCCAAGAGACCCAGTACTTC.

The J gene is TRBJ2-1, the V gene TRBV6-4; TRBD2 agrees at 13 bases. The CDR3 covers 15 residues. Germline V gene data show CDR1 as MRHNA and CDR2 as SNTAGT. The V and J ends lost 3 bases and 9 bases, in that order; junction bases with no gene match: 5. The CDR3 sequence is CASSEGTSGAGEQFF. The CDR3 nucleotides read TGTGCCAGCAGTGAAGGGACTAGCGGGGCTGGTGAGCAGTTCTTC.

V gene TRBV5-1 combines with J gene TRBJ2-2; weak D call: TRBD1 (6 bases). CDR3 length equals 15 residues. CDR1 is SGHRS, CDR2 YFSETQ, per germline. V lost 3 bases and J lost 3, with 12 bases in between. The CDR3 spells CASSSLQGYTGELFF. For the CDR3, the DNA is TGCGCCAGCAGCTCGCTCCAGGGGTACACCGGGGAGCTGTTTTTT. The full variable domain, its missing parts supplied by reference TRBV5-1 and TRBJ2-2, is KAGVTQTPRYLIKTRGQQVTLSCSPISGHRSVSWYQQTPGQGLQFLFEYFSETQRNKGNFPGRFSGRQFSNSRSEMNVSTLELGDSALYLCASSSLQGYTGELFFGEGSRLTVL.

V and J are TRBV5-1 and TRBJ2-7; D is unclear. Germline CDR1 SGHRS, CDR2 YFSETQ. The V end was cut by 9 bases, the J end by 2 bases, with 18 bases between. The CDR3 extends over 14 amino acids. The CDR3, as DNA: TGCGCCATTGCGTTAGGACGGATGACCTACGAGCAGTACTTC. Translating it yields CAIALGRMTYEQYF.

DNA of the CDR3: TGTGCCAGCTCACCCAGTGCACGGTCCTACGAGCAGTACTTC. Encoded protein: CASSPSARSYEQYF. The genes are TRBV18 and TRBJ2-7, with D unresolved. Per the germline V gene, CDR1 is KGHSH and CDR2 is LQKENI. This CDR3 has 14 amino acids. The V and J ends lost 3 bases and 1 base respectively, with 10 bases between them. The complete variable domain, with remaining parts taken from reference TRBV18 and TRBJ2-7, reads NAGVMQNPRHLVRRRGQEARLRCSPMKGHSHVYWYRQLPEEGLKFMVYLQKENIIDESGMPKERFSAEFPKEGPSILRIQQVVRGDSAAYFCASSPSARSYEQYFGPGTRLTVT.

The CDR3 coding sequence is TGTGCCAGCAGCACGGGACTAGCGGGGGATAAGAAGCAGTATTTT. Translated, it gives CASSTGLAGDKKQYF. The V call is TRBV5-4, the J call TRBJ2-3; 14 bases fit TRBD2. CDR3 length: 15 amino acids. The V segment lost 4 bases and the J segment 11 bases; nucleotides outside the gene matches: 9. The germline gives CDR1 SGHNT, CDR2 YYREEE (reference sequence).

In DNA form, the CDR3 reads TGCAGTGCCAGTCCGGGACAGGGTTTCTACTCACCCCTCCACTTT. It specifies CSASPGQGFYSPLHF. The chain is built from TRBV20-1 and TRBJ1-6, with 9 positions matching TRBD1. Germline V gene lookup returns CDR1 DFQATT and CDR2 SNEGSKA (reference sequence). Trimming took 6 bases from V and 10 from J; bases not matched to a gene: 13. CDR3 length: 15 amino acids.

This clone appeared a single time. The V and J genes are TRBV5-5 and TRBJ1-2; unclear D gene. Germline V lookup: CDR1 SGHKS, CDR2 YYEKEE (reference sequence). Trimming stripped 2 bases from V and 4 bases from J, with 9 bases between. This CDR3 has 13 amino acids. The CDR3 spells CASSFDSTYGYTF. CDR3 DNA sequence: TGTGCCAGCAGCTTCGACTCTACCTATGGCTACACCTTC. Supplemented by reference TRBV5-5 and TRBJ1-2, the full variable domain reads DAGVTQSPTHLIKTRGQQVTLRCSPISGHKSVSWYQQVLGQGPQFIFQYYEKEERGRGNFPDRFSARQFPNYSSELNVNALLLGDSALYLCASSFDSTYGYTFGSGTRLTVV.

The V gene is TRBV7-2, the J gene TRBJ2-1, with TRBD1 identical over 9 bases. CDR1 and CDR2 from the germline V gene are SGHTA and FQGNSA. The CDR3 spans 15 residues. V trimming: 4 bases; J trimming: 4 bases; junction bases outside the gene matches: 5. This CDR3 is CASSSGQGQYNEQFF. CDR3 coding DNA: TGTGCCAGCAGCTCCGGACAGGGGCAGTACAATGAGCAGTTCTTC.

This clone has just one count. The chain joins TRBV25-1 to TRBJ2-7; either TRBD1 or TRBD2 may supply D (5 bases each). The germline CDR1 and CDR2 sequences are MGHDK and SYGVNS. V lost 1 base and J 5 bases, leaving 18 bases between the germline ends. The CDR3 is made up of 16 amino acids. CDR3 nucleotides: TGTGCCAGCAGTGAATGGGGAGTTGGGGGTTTCCACGAGCAGTACTTC. It is translated as CASSEWGVGGFHEQYF.

The V gene is TRBV19, the J gene TRBJ1-2; 10 nucleotides line up with TRBD1. With 5 bases clipped from V and 4 bases from J, the junction kept 7 bases outside the gene matches. Germline CDR1 LNHDA, CDR2 SQIVND (reference sequence). This CDR3 contains 15 residues. CDR3 coding DNA: TGTGCCAGTAGTCCCGGGACAGGGGCAAGCTATGGCTACACCTTC. Translated: CASSPGTGASYGYTF.

Regarding this clone: Other nucleotide sequences in the sample specify the same CDR3. The V call is TRBV3-1 (or the pseudogene TRBV3-2), the J call TRBJ1-2; TRBD1 matches at 7 bases. This CDR3 has 13 amino acids. The trim removed 5 bases at V and 1 base at J, leaving 1 base unmatched. Germline values: CDR1 LGHDT, CDR2 YNNKEL (reference sequence). The CDR3 DNA reads as TGTGCCAGCAGCAGGGACAGTAACTATGGCTACACCTTC. Protein: CASSRDSNYGYTF.

The chain combines TRBV11-3 with TRBJ1-1; D possibly corresponds to TRBD1 (5 bases). The CDR3 contains 13 residues. The germline V gene encodes CDR1 SGHNT and CDR2 YENEEA. V was trimmed by 2 bases and J by 9 bases, leaving 13 bases between them. DNA of the CDR3: TGTGCCAGCAGCTTAAGAGTCACAGGCCAAGCTTTCTTT. Its translation is CASSLRVTGQAFF.

This clone was seen a single time. V is TRBV10-2 and J is TRBJ1-4; D possibly corresponds to TRBD1 (5 bases). Germline CDR1 is WSHSY and CDR2 is SAAADI. The length of the CDR3 is 15 residues. V shed 7 bases and J shed 4 bases, with 16 bases lying between them. The CDR3 DNA sequence: TGCGCCAGCACTCAACCCGGGACGGGTAATGAAAAACTGTTTTTT. Translation: CASTQPGTGNEKLFF.

This sequence joins TRBV5-1 and TRBJ1-2; 8 bases map to TRBD1. The junction had 7 bases not matched to a gene; V was cut back by 3 bases and J by 0 bases. Germline-derived CDR1 and CDR2 are SGHRS and YFSETQ. The CDR3 covers 16 residues. CDR3 in DNA: TGCGCCAGCAGCTCCGTGACAGGGGCTACTAACTATGGCTACACCTTC. This encodes CASSSVTGATNYGYTF.

The V gene is TRBV7-9, the J gene TRBJ1-3; possibly TRBD1 for D (5 bases). The V end was cut by 5 bases, the J end by 3 bases, with 14 bases between. CDR1 is SEHNR, CDR2 FQNEAQ, per germline (reference sequence). CDR3 length: 15 amino acids. This CDR3 is CASSPTGAGGNTIYF. In nucleotides, the CDR3 is TGTGCCAGCAGCCCCACCGGGGCAGGTGGAAACACCATATATTTT.

The J gene is TRBJ2-5, the V gene TRBV5-4; either TRBD1 or TRBD2 may supply D (6 bases each). The germline V gene has CDR1 SGHNT and CDR2 YYREEE (reference sequence). This CDR3 is 17 amino acids long. V was clipped by 3 bases and J by 2 bases, with 20 bases between them. The DNA of the CDR3 is TGTGCCAGCAGCTACGAGGGGGACTCTCGTCGTCAAGAGACCCAGTACTTC. Translation: CASSYEGDSRRQETQYF.

This sequence joins TRBV19 and TRBJ2-2; TRBD1 agrees at 8 bases. The junction had 9 bases not matched to a gene; V was cut back by 6 bases and J by 0 bases. The CDR3 has 17 residues. The germline V gene encodes CDR1 LNHDA and CDR2 SQIVND (reference sequence). The CDR3 sequence is CASRLGQGHPNTGELFF. CDR3 in DNA: TGTGCCAGTAGACTCGGACAGGGCCACCCGAACACCGGGGAGCTGTTTTTT. The full variable domain, its missing parts supplied by reference TRBV19 and TRBJ2-2, is DGGITQSPKYLFRKEGQNVTLSCEQNLNHDAMYWYRQDPGQGLRLIYYSQIVNDFQKGDIAEGYSVSREKKESFPLTVTSAQKNPTAFYLCASRLGQGHPNTGELFFGEGSRLTVL.

The CDR3 spells CASSERRVRQPQHF. The DNA for the CDR3 is TGTGCCAGCAGTGAACGGAGGGTAAGACAGCCCCAGCATTTT. The chain employs TRBV2 and TRBJ1-5; D unclear. The CDR3 is made up of 14 amino acids. Between the trimmed V and J ends, which lost 2 bases and 7 bases, there was a span of 12 bases. Germline loops: CDR1 SNHLY, CDR2 FYNNEI.